This T cell receptor (beta chain) is drawn from a study of blood T cells in healthy people across ages. Isolation of PBMCs gave at least 6.5 million cells per sample. This CDR3 has 15 amino acids. The germline V gene encodes CDR1 MNHNS and CDR2 SASEGT. Notes on this clonotype: Relative to the germline gene, one junction end is altered; a read error may explain this.

PCR was performed a second time for roughly 7 to 11 cycles using a sample-barcoded 5' primer and a J-beta primer mix. Each single sample gave us at least 3 million CDR3-containing paired-end reads. MiXCR, run by TCRdb on the 5' RACE reads, gives a single entry per CDR3 protein. Among 1.5 million to 2 million distinct CDR3 sequences listed, around 35% were seen once. The V call is TRBV6-1, the J call TRBJ2-1; D gene ambiguous. The receptor was derived from a woman in her 30s in good health. Sequencing was carried out using blood. Here the CDR3 DNA reads TGTGCCGGCAGTACGCGGTCTCCCTCCTACAATGAGCAGTTCTTC. This encodes CAGSTRSPSYNEQFF.